These 4 T cell receptor beta chains were sequenced from one sample in a study of T cell responses to AZD1222 COVID-19 vaccine (dated by TCRdb to the early 2020s). Receptors were amplified or captured by the immunoSEQ multiplex PCR assay. TCRdb limited this immuneACCESS table to in-frame rearrangements with V and J called. A share of clones is missing; checked studies link under half to unresolved V genes, and the rest is unexplained. Within this sample are 250,000 to 300,000 clones, with about 94% of them counted one time only. The top ten clonotypes cover around 0.57% of the sample. The time point label corresponds to: about 28 days (+/-7) after the second vaccine dose. This sample comprised peripheral blood, obtained 28 days after the second AZD1222 dose. Receptor source: an adult who received the AZD1222 COVID-19 vaccine.

The gene calls are TRBV7-9 and TRBJ1-6; D unresolved. Germline V gives CDR1 SEHNR, CDR2 FQNEAQ (reference sequence). The CDR3 length is 18 residues. V lost 3 bases to trimming and J lost 1 base, with 16 bases between them. The CDR3 DNA reads TGTGCCAGCAGCTTGGGCCGGGAGGGAAATTCCTATAATTCACCCCTCCACTTT. Its translation: CASSLGREGNSYNSPLHF.

This rearrangement joins TRBV27 to TRBJ2-2; D gene unclear. V dropped 1 base and J dropped 3 bases, with 3 bases sitting between them. The germline V gene encodes CDR1 MNHEY and CDR2 SMNVEV (reference sequence). The CDR3 covers 13 residues. CDR3 residues: CASSLLYTGELFF. In DNA form, the CDR3 reads TGTGCCAGCAGTTTATTGTACACCGGGGAGCTGTTTTTT.

V is TRBV5-4 and J is TRBJ2-1; D is undetermined. The CDR3 covers 14 residues. CDR1 and CDR2 from the germline V gene are SGHNT and YYREEE (reference sequence). Trimming removed 4 bases at V and 0 bases at J, with 8 bases between. CDR3 region: CASSPLSSYNEQFF. The CDR3 coding sequence is TGTGCCAGCAGCCCATTGAGCTCCTACAATGAGCAGTTCTTC.

The chain carries TRBV24-1 and TRBJ1-1; no firm D call. The CDR3 contains 12 residues. Trimming took 8 bases from V and 4 from J, leaving 10 bases between them. Germline-derived CDR1 and CDR2 are KGHDR and SFDVKD. This chain's CDR3 is CATKRTSTEAFF. For the CDR3, the DNA is TGTGCCACCAAGAGAACAAGCACTGAAGCTTTCTTT.